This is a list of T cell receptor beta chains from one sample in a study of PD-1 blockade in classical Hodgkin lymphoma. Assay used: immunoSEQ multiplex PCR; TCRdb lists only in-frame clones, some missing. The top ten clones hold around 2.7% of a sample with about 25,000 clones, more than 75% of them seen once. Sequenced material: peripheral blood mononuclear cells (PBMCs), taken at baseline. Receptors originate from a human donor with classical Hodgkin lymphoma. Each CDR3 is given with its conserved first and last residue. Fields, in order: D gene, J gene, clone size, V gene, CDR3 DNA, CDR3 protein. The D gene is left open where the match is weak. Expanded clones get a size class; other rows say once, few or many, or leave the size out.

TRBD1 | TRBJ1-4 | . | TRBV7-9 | TGTGCCAGCAGCGTCGGGACAGGGAACGAAAAACTGTTTTTT | CASSVGTGNEKLFF
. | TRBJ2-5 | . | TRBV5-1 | TGCGCCAGCAGCTTGGGAGCGGCGGAGACCCAGTACTTC | CASSLGAAETQYF
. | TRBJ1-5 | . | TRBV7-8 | TGTGCCAGCAGCTTAGATGGGGGGCAGAGTCAGCCCCAGCATTTT | CASSLDGGQSQPQHF
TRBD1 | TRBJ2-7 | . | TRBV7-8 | TGTGCCAGCAGCCGACGGGCAGGGGGCTATTCCCCCCTAAATTACGAGCAGTACTTC | CASSRRAGGYSPLNYEQYF
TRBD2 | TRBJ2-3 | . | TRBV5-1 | TGCGCCAGCAGCCCTGGGGGACTAGCGGGGGGGCGCAGCACAGATACGCAGTATTTT | CASSPGGLAGGRSTDTQYF
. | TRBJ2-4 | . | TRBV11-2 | TGTGCCAGCAGCCTCGGAAAGGGAAACATTCAGTACTTC | CASSLGKGNIQYF
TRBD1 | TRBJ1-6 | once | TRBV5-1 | TGCGCCAGCAGCTTCGACAGGGATAATTCACCCCTCCACTTT | CASSFDRDNSPLHF
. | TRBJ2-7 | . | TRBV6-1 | TGTGCCAGCTACATAAGCGACGCCTTAAAGCAGTACTTC | CASYISDALKQYF
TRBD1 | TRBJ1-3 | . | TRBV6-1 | TGTGCCAGCAGTGACGGGGACAGGATCTACTCTGGAAACACCATATATTTT | CASSDGDRIYSGNTIYF
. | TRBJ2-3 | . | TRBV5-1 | TGCGCCAGCAGCTTGAAGGGAAGCACAGATACGCAGTATTTT | CASSLKGSTDTQYF
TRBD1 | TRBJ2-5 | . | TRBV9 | TGTGCCAGCAGCGTAGGGGGACAGGGCCAAGAGACCCAGTACTTC | CASSVGGQGQETQYF
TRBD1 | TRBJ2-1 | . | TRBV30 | TGTGCCTGCCCATGGGGGGGACAGGGGTACAATGAGCAGTTCTTC | CACPWGGQGYNEQFF
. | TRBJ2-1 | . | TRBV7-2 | TGTGCCAGCAGCTTGATTGAGGGCGGTGAGCAGTTCTTC | CASSLIEGGEQFF
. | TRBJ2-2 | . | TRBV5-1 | TGCGCCAGCAGCTTGAGGACCTCCGGAGGCACCGGGGAGCTGTTTTTT | CASSLRTSGGTGELFF
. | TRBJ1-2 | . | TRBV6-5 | TGTGCCAGCAGTACGGTCGGGTTAAGGGGCCTTGGCTACACCTTC | CASSTVGLRGLGYTF
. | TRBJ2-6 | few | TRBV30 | TGTGCCTGGACTTTCGGAGGGGCTGGGGCCAACGTCCTGACTTTC | CAWTFGGAGANVLTF
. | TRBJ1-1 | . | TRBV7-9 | TGTGCCAGCAGCTTAGACGTGGGGCGATCGGAAGCTTTCTTT | CASSLDVGRSEAFF
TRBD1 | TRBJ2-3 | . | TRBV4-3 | TGCGCCAGCAGCCAAGGCGGACAGGGAGTCCTGGAGAGAGATACGCAGTATTTT | CASSQGGQGVLERDTQYF
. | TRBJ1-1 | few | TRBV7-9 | TGTGCCAGCAGCTTAGGTGGGGCAGATAACACTGAAGCTTTCTTT | CASSLGGADNTEAFF
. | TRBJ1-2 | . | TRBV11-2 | TGTGCCAGCAGCTTAGGGGTCGCGGACCCCCACTTC | CASSLGVADPHF
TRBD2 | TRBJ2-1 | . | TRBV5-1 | TGCGCCAGCAGCTTAGGTCTAGCGGATTACAATGAGCAGTTCTTC | CASSLGLADYNEQFF
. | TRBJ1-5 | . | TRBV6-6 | TGTGCCAGCATAGCCGGGACTAATCAGCCCCAGCATTTT | CASIAGTNQPQHF
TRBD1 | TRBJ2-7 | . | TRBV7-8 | TGTGCCAGCAGCCTGGGACAGGGGGGTGAGCAGTACTTC | CASSLGQGGEQYF
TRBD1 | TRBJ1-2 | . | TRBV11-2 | TGTGCCAGCAGCGGGACAGGGTTTGGCTATGGCTACACCTTC | CASSGTGFGYGYTF